This is a list of T cell receptor beta chains from one sample in a study of shared clonotypes between healthy human individuals. The assay was immunoSEQ multiplex PCR, and TCRdb's table has in-frame clones only and misses some. The data contain some 2,100,000 clones, approximately 94% of them singletons. The specimen was naive CD4+ T cells sorted from blood. These receptors came from a man younger than 35 in good health. Each CDR3 is given with its conserved first and last residue. A D gene is named only where the DNA matches it firmly. Expanded clones are given a class, and other clones once, few, many or no size at all.

-	TRBV6-5	once	TRBJ1-5	TGTGCCAGCAGGAGGACTGCGAATAGCAATCAGCCCCAGCATTTT	CASRRTANSNQPQHF
TRBD1	TRBV10-1	-	TRBJ1-2	TGCGCCAGCAGTGAGTCGGGACAGCCGTATGGCTACACCTTC	CASSESGQPYGYTF
-	TRBV6-5	-	TRBJ2-3	TGTGCCAGCAGAAGCGGTTTTAGCACAGATACGCAGTATTTT	CASRSGFSTDTQYF
-	TRBV5-8	-	TRBJ2-7	TGTGCCAGCAGCCGTCCGGGACCTAACCCCTACGAGCAGTACTTC	CASSRPGPNPYEQYF
TRBD1	TRBV19	-	TRBJ2-5	TGTGCCAGTAGTTGGACAGGGGAAGAGACCCAGTACTTC	CASSWTGEETQYF
TRBD1	TRBV11-2	-	TRBJ2-7	TGTGCCAGCGGACGGGACAGGGGGTACGAGCAGTACTTC	CASGRDRGYEQYF
-	TRBV27	few	TRBJ2-1	TGTGCCAGCAGTTTCGAGGCCGTGGGTGAGCAGTTCTTC	CASSFEAVGEQFF
-	TRBV10-3	once	TRBJ1-1	TGTGCCATCAGACTTGATAACACGAACACTGAAGCTTTCTTT	CAIRLDNTNTEAFF
TRBD1	TRBV6-1	-	TRBJ1-2	TGTGCCAGCAGTGAAGCGCGGACAGGACCCTATGGCTACACCTTC	CASSEARTGPYGYTF
TRBD2	TRBV9	-	TRBJ2-7	TGTGCCAGCAGCTCCTCTAGGGGAGGGTCTCCCTACTACGAGCAGTACTTC	CASSSSRGGSPYYEQYF
-	TRBV19	-	TRBJ1-1	TGTGCCAGTAAGCAAATAGGGGGAGGGAGCACTGAAGCTTTCTTT	CASKQIGGGSTEAFF
-	TRBV29-1	-	TRBJ2-5	TGCAGCTCCGGGGGCCCCGGAGGAGGAGAGACCCAGTACTTC	CSSGGPGGGETQYF
-	TRBV7-2	-	TRBJ2-7	TGTGCCAGCAGCGAGCACGTCTTCAGAGGATCCTACGAGCAGTACTTC	CASSEHVFRGSYEQYF
-	TRBV7-6	-	TRBJ2-1	TGTGCCAGCAGCTTAGGCGGGTGGATCAATGAGCAGTTCTTC	CASSLGGWINEQFF
TRBD1	TRBV11-2	-	TRBJ2-5	TGTGCCAGCAGCTTCGGACAGGCCCTCCAAGAGACCCAGTACTTC	CASSFGQALQETQYF
TRBD2	TRBV7-8	-	TRBJ2-1	TGTGCCAGCAGCTTAGGGCTAGCGGGGAGGGGGTTCTTC	CASSLGLAGRGFF
-	TRBV5-6	-	TRBJ1-1	TGTGCCAGCAGCTTGTCTCGGGGGGATACTGAAGCTTTCTTT	CASSLSRGDTEAFF
-	TRBV6-5	-	TRBJ1-6	TGTGCCAGCAGTTACTCGGATAATAATTCACCCCTCCACTTT	CASSYSDNNSPLHF
-	TRBV29-1	-	TRBJ2-5	TGCAGCGTTGAAAGGGGGGAGACCCAGTACTTC	CSVERGETQYF
-	TRBV19	-	TRBJ1-1	TGTGCCAGTAGTACTCGACAGTACACTGAAGCTTTCTTT	CASSTRQYTEAFF
-	TRBV7-2	-	TRBJ2-7	TGTGCCAGCAGCTCCAGGAGGGCGGGCGAGCAGTACTTC	CASSSRRAGEQYF
-	TRBV11-2	-	TRBJ2-7	TGTGCCAGCAGCTTAGATGGGGCAGGGAAACCCTACGAGCAGTACTTC	CASSLDGAGKPYEQYF
-	TRBV6-5	once	TRBJ2-7	TGTGCCAGCAGTTACTCTCGCGGAGCCTACGAGCAGTACTTC	CASSYSRGAYEQYF
-	TRBV4-1	-	TRBJ1-2	TGCGCCAGCAGCGTATCCGGGACCGCCGATTATTATGGCTACACCTTC	CASSVSGTADYYGYTF
TRBD2	TRBV30	-	TRBJ2-1	TGTGCCTGGTACCCCAGCGGGGCTTCCTACAATGAGCAGTTCTTC	CAWYPSGASYNEQFF
TRBD1	TRBV2	-	TRBJ1-6	TGTGCCAGCAGTGGGGGGACAGGGAGAGATTCACCCCTCCACTTT	CASSGGTGRDSPLHF
-	TRBV10-3	-	TRBJ2-2	TGTGCCATCGGGGAGCTGCCGAACACCGGGGAGCTGTTTTTT	CAIGELPNTGELFF
-	TRBV18	-	TRBJ1-4	TGTGCCAGCTCACCTATGGACAGCATTAATGAAAAACTGTTTTTT	CASSPMDSINEKLFF
TRBD1	TRBV6-1	-	TRBJ1-4	TGTGCCAGCAGTGGTACGGCCGGGGACAGAAGCAATGAAAAACTGTTTTTT	CASSGTAGDRSNEKLFF
-	TRBV30	-	TRBJ2-3	TGTGCCTGGAGTGGGACTGTTTTTGTAGGTACGCAGTATTTT	CAWSGTVFVGTQYF
-	TRBV7-2	-	TRBJ2-1	TGTGCCAGCAGCCTAGGTTACAATGAGCAGTTCTTC	CASSLGYNEQFF
-	TRBV4-1	once	TRBJ1-3	TGCGCCAGCAGCCAAAGAATGGTATCTGGAAACACCATATATTTT	CASSQRMVSGNTIYF
-	TRBV11-2	-	TRBJ1-1	TGTGCCAGCAGCAAGGGTCTCTCCTATTCCGGTGAAGCTTTCTTT	CASSKGLSYSGEAFF
-	TRBV12-2	-	TRBJ2-7	TGTGCAAGTCGCTTTAGGACTAGCGGGAGGGAAACCCTCTACGAGCAGTACTTC	CASRFRTSGRETLYEQYF
-	TRBV10-3	-	TRBJ1-1	TGTGCCATCGGGACACAGATGAACACTGAAGCTTTCTTT	CAIGTQMNTEAFF
-	TRBV6-1	-	TRBJ1-1	TGTGCCAGCAGTGAAGCGTTTAGGGGCTGGGGAATAACTGAAGCTTTCTTT	CASSEAFRGWGITEAFF
-	TRBV7-8	-	TRBJ2-7	TGTGCCAGCAGCTTAGTAGCGTCCTACGAGCAGTACTTC	CASSLVASYEQYF
-	TRBV5-1	-	TRBJ1-2	TGCGCCAGCAGCTTGGACAGAAACTATGGCTACACCTTC	CASSLDRNYGYTF
-	TRBV2	once	TRBJ1-2	TGTGCCAGCAGACAGGATAACTATGGCTACACCTTC	CASRQDNYGYTF
-	TRBV11-1	-	TRBJ2-3	TGTGCCAGCAGCTTAGGGCGGGACAGCCGAGCCTCAGATACGCAGTATTTT	CASSLGRDSRASDTQYF
-	TRBV18	-	TRBJ1-1	TGTGCCAGCTCGTCTACAAGAGACACTGAAGCTTTCTTT	CASSSTRDTEAFF
TRBD1	TRBV19	-	TRBJ2-7	TGTGCCAGTAGTAGGGTGACAGGGAAGGACGAGCAGTACTTC	CASSRVTGKDEQYF
TRBD1	TRBV30	once	TRBJ1-2	TGTGCCTGGATGGGGGGACAGGGGGCTTCTAACTATGGCTACACCTTC	CAWMGGQGASNYGYTF
-	TRBV9	-	TRBJ1-2	TGTGCCAGCAGCGTAGGGCTGGTCTATGGCTACACCTTC	CASSVGLVYGYTF
-	TRBV7-2	-	TRBJ2-7	TGTGCCAGCAGCCCCGGGCACAGCTCCTACGAGCAGTACTTC	CASSPGHSSYEQYF